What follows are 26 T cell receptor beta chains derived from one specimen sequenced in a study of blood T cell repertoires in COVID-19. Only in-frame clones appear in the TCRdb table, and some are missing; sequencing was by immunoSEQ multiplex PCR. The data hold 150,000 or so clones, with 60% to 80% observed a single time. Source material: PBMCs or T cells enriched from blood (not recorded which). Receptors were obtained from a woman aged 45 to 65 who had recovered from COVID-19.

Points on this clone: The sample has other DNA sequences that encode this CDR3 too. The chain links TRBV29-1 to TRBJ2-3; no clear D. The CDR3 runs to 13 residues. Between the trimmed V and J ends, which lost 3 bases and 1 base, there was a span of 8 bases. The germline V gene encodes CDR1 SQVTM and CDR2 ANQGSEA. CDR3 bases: TGCAGCGTTGACTCTCGGGGCACAGATACGCAGTATTTT. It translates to CSVDSRGTDTQYF.

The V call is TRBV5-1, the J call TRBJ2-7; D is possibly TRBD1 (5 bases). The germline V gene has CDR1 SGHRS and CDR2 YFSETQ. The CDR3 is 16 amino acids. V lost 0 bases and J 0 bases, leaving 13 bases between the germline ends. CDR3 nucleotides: TGCGCCAGCAGCTTGGCCCCTGTAGACAGCTCCTACGAGCAGTACTTC. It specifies CASSLAPVDSSYEQYF.

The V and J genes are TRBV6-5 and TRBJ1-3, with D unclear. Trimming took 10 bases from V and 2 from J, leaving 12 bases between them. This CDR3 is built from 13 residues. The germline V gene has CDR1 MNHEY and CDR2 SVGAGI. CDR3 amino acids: CATEGGTGNTIYF. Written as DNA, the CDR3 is TGTGCCACGGAAGGAGGGACTGGAAACACCATATATTTT.

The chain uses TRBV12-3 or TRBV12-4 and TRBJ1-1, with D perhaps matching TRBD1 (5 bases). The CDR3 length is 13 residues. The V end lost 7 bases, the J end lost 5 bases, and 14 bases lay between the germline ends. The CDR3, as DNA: TGTGCCAGCACCGACGTGGGGGGGACTGAAGCTTTCTTT. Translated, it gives CASTDVGGTEAFF.

CDR3 residues: CASRKVTSGLYEQYF. In DNA form, the CDR3 reads TGTGCCAGCAGGAAAGTGACTAGCGGTCTCTACGAGCAGTACTTC. The V gene is TRBV27, the J gene TRBJ2-7; TRBD2 matches at 9 bases. Looked up from germline, CDR1 is MNHEY and CDR2 is SMNVEV (reference sequence). J gave up 3 bases and V 6 bases, and 9 bases lay outside the gene matches. The CDR3 runs 15 residues.

The DNA of the CDR3 is TGTGCCAGCAGTAGGACAGGCCCCTCTGGAAACACCATATATTTT. It encodes CASSRTGPSGNTIYF. The chain couples TRBV2 to TRBJ1-3; 7 bases align to TRBD1. This CDR3 is built from 15 residues. After removal of 5 bases from V and 0 bases from J, the junction contained 4 bases not matched to a gene. Germline V CDR1 and CDR2: SNHLY, FYNNEI. The whole variable domain, remainder taken from reference TRBV2 and TRBJ1-3, is EPEVTQTPSHQVTQMGQEVILRCVPISNHLYFYWYRQILGQKVEFLVSFYNNEISEKSEIFDDQFSVERPDGSNFTLKIRSTKLEDSAMYFCASSRTGPSGNTIYFGEGSWLTVV.

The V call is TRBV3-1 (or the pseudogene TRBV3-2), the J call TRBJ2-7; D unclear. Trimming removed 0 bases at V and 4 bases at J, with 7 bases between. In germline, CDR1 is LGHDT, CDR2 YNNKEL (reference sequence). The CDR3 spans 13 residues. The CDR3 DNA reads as TGTGCCAGCAGCCAAGATAATCGTTACGAGCAGTACTTC. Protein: CASSQDNRYEQYF.

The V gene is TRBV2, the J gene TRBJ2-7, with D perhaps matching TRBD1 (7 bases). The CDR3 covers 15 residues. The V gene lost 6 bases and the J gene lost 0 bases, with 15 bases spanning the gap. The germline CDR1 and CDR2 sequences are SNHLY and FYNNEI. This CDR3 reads CASRGGRDSSYEQYF. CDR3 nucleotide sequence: TGTGCCAGCAGGGGGGGCAGGGACAGCTCCTACGAGCAGTACTTC.

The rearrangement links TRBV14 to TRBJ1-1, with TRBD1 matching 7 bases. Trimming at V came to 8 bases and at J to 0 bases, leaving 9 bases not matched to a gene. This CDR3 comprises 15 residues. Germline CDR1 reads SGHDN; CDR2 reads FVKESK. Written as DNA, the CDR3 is TGTGCCAGCTCCGTCACCGGGACAGTGAACACTGAAGCTTTCTTT. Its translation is CASSVTGTVNTEAFF.

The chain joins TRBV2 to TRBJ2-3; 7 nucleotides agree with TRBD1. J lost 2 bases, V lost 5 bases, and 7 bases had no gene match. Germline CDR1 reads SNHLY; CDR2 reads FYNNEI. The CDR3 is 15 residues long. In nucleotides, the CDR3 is TGTGCCAGCAGTCCCACAGGGGAACCCACAGATACGCAGTATTTT. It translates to CASSPTGEPTDTQYF. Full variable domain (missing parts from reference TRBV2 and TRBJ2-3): EPEVTQTPSHQVTQMGQEVILRCVPISNHLYFYWYRQILGQKVEFLVSFYNNEISEKSEIFDDQFSVERPDGSNFTLKIRSTKLEDSAMYFCASSPTGEPTDTQYFGPGTRLTVL.

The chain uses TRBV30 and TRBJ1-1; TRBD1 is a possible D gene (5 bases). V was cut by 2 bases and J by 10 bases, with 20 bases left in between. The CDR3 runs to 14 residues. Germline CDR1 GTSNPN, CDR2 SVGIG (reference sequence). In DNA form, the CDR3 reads TGTGCCTGGAGTACAGCAGGGAAACTGTATGGAGCTTTCTTT. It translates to CAWSTAGKLYGAFF.

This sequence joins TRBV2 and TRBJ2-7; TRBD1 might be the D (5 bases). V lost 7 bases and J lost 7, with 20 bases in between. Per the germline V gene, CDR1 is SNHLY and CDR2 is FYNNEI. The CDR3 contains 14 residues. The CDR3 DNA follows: TGTGCCAGCAACTTCAGGGCGGAAGAAGGGGAGCAGTACTTC. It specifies CASNFRAEEGEQYF.

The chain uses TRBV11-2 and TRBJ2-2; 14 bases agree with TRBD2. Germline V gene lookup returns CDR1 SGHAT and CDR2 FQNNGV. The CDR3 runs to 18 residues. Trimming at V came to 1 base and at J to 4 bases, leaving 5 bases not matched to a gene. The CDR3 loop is CASSLGPGLAGVTGELFF. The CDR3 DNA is TGTGCCAGCAGCTTAGGCCCGGGACTAGCGGGAGTCACCGGGGAGCTGTTTTTT.

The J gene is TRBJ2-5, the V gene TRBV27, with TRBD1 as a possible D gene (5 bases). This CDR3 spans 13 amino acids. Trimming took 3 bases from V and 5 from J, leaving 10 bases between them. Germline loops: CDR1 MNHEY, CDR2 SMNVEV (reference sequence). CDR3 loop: CASSFGARETQYF. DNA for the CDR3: TGTGCCAGCAGTTTTGGGGCACGGGAGACCCAGTACTTC.

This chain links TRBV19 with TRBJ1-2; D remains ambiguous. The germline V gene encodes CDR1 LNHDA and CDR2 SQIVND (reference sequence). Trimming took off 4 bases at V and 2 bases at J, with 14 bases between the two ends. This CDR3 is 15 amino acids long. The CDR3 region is CASSKGRTENYGYTF. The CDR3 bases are TGTGCCAGTAGTAAAGGGAGAACAGAGAACTATGGCTACACCTTC.

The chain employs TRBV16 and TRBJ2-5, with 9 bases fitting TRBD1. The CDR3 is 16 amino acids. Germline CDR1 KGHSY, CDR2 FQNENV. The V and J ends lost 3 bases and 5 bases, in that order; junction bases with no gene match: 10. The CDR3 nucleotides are TGTGCCAGCAGCCAGTCCGGGACAGGGCTTTCGGAGACCCAGTACTTC. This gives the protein CASSQSGTGLSETQYF.

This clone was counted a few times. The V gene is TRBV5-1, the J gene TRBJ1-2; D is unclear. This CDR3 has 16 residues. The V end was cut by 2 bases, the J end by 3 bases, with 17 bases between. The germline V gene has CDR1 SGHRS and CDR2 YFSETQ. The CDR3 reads CASSFGTDKFHYGYTF. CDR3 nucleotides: TGCGCCAGCAGCTTCGGTACAGATAAGTTTCACTATGGCTACACCTTC.

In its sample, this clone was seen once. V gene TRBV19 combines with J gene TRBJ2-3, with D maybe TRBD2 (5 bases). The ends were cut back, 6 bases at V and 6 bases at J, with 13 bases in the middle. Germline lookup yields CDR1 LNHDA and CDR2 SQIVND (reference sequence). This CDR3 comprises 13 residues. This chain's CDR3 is CASSPGIRDTQYF. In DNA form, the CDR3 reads TGTGCCAGTAGCCCCGGGATAAGGGATACGCAGTATTTT.

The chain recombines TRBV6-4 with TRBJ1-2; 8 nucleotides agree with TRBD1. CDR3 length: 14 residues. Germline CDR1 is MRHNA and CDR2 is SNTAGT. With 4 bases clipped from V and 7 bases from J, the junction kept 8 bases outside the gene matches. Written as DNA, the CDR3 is TGTGCCAGCAGTGCCGGTCAGGGGGCCAGTGGCTACACCTTC. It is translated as CASSAGQGASGYTF.

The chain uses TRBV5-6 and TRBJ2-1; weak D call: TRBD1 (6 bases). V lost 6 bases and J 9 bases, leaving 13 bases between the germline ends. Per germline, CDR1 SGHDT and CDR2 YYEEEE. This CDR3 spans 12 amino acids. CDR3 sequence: CASITLGGEQFF. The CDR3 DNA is TGTGCCAGCATCACCCTAGGGGGTGAGCAGTTCTTC.

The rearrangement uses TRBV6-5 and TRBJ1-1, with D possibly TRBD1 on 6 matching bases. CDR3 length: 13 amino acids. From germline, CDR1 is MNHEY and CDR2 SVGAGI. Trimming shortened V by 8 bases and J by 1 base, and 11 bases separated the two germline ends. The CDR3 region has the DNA TGTGCCAGCCCGGACAGCAAGAACACTGAAGCTTTCTTT. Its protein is CASPDSKNTEAFF.

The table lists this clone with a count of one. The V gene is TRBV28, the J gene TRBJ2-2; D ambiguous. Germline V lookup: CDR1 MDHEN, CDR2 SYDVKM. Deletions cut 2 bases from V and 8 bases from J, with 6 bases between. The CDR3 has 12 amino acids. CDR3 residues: CASSLPGGELFF. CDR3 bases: TGTGCCAGCAGTTTACCCGGGGGGGAGCTGTTTTTT.

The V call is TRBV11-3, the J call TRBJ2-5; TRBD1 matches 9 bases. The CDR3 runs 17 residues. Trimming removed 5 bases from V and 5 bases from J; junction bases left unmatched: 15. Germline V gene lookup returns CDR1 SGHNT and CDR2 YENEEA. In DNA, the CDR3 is TGTGCCAGCAGCCAAGGGACAGGGTCCATCGGCGGGGAGACCCAGTACTTC. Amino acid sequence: CASSQGTGSIGGETQYF.

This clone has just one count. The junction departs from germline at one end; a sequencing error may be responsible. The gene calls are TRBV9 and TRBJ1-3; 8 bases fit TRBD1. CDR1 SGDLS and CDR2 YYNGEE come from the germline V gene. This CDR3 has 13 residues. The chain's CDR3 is CASSLGPGGTGVF. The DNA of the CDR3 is TGTGCCAGCAGCCTAGGGCCTGGGGGGACAGGAGTTTTT.

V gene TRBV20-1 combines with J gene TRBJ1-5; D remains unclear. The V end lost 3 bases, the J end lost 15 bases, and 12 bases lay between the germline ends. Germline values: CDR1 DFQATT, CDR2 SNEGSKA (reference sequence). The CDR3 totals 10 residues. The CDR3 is CSASTTELHF. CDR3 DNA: TGCAGTGCTAGTACCACCGAGCTGCATTTT.

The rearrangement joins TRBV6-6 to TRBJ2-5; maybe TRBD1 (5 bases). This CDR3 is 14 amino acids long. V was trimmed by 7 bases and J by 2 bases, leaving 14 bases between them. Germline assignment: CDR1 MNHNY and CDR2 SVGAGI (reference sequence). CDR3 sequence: CASTGPGSQETQYF. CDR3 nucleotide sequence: TGTGCCAGCACAGGGCCAGGGTCGCAAGAGACCCAGTACTTC.